These 30 T cell receptor beta chains originate from one sample sequenced in a study of T-cell reconstitution after alpha-beta-depleted transplantation in children listed by TCRdb under 2016. Library creation used PCR. Sequencer: Illumina HiSeq 2500. TCR libraries were prepared with molecular barcoding, using unique molecular identifiers to normalize TCRbeta repertoire quantification. TCRdb trimmed public reads at Q25 via fastp, called clones via MiXCR and kept in-frame beta chains. All rows with the same CDR3 protein become a single entry with the most common DNA and genes. Present in this sample are just over 950,000 distinct CDR3 sequences, about 26% of which were seen just once. 28% of the sample comes from the top ten. Interpreted using the paper, the treatment or condition label stands for: allogeneic hematopoietic cell transplantation with graft depleted of TCRalphabeta T cells and CD19 B cells.

Material: PBMCs, mostly from graft donor cells, obtained 360 days after TCRalphabeta/CD19-depleted stem cell transplant. Receptors originate from a boy in the first two years of life who had a stem cell transplant for SCID, so the T cells may come from the graft donor.

The genes are TRBV20-1 and TRBJ1-1; D is unresolved. The CDR3 extends over 13 amino acids. Germline V gene data show CDR1 as DFQATT and CDR2 as SNEGSKA (reference sequence). V lost 0 bases and J 13 bases, leaving 18 bases between the germline ends. CDR3 sequence: CSARDQAAYIIFF. CDR3 nucleotides: TGCAGTGCTAGAGATCAAGCGGCGTATATAATTTTCTTT.

This chain uses TRBV6-1 with TRBJ1-3; D is unresolved. The CDR3 is 16 residues long. Germline assignment: CDR1 MNHNS and CDR2 SASEGT. Deletions cut 1 base from V and 0 bases from J, with 10 bases between. Here the CDR3 reads CASSEGPENSGNTIYF. The CDR3 DNA sequence: TGTGCCAGCAGTGAAGGTCCGGAGAACTCTGGAAACACCATATATTTT.

The chain recombines TRBV20-1 with TRBJ1-2, with no clear D. Trimming removed 0 bases at V and 8 bases at J, with 10 bases between. The CDR3 covers 12 residues. The germline CDR1 and CDR2 sequences are DFQATT and SNEGSKA (reference sequence). The CDR3 DNA sequence: TGCAGTGCTAGAGAGGGGAAAGGAGGCTACACCTTC. It is translated as CSAREGKGGYTF.

The rearrangement links TRBV4-1 to TRBJ2-2; perhaps TRBD1 as D (6 bases). CDR1 and CDR2 (germline): MGHRA, YSYEKL. V lost 3 bases, J lost 1 base, and 12 bases lay in between. The CDR3 is 16 amino acids. CDR3 loop: CASSHHQTGNTGELFF. DNA for the CDR3: TGCGCCAGCAGCCATCACCAGACAGGGAACACCGGGGAGCTGTTTTTT.

This chain joins TRBV12-3 or TRBV12-4 and TRBJ2-2; D possibly corresponds to TRBD2 (5 bases). V lost 7 bases, J lost 5 bases, and 17 bases lay in between. There are 15 residues in the CDR3. The CDR3 sequence: CASMTGVGLTGELFF. The CDR3 bases are TGTGCCAGCATGACCGGGGTGGGCCTGACCGGGGAGCTGTTTTTT.

This clonotype has more than one count but fewer than ten. The chain carries TRBV4-3 and TRBJ2-1; no clear D. CDR3 length equals 14 residues. V was clipped by 4 bases and J by 6 bases, with 13 bases between them. The germline V gene encodes CDR1 LGHNA and CDR2 YSLEER. CDR3 in DNA: TGCGCCAGCAGCCTACGAATATATTTCAATGAGCAGTTCTTC. Translation: CASSLRIYFNEQFF.

The chain uses TRBV15 and TRBJ2-7, with a weak D call TRBD1 (7 bases). The V end was cut by 0 bases, the J end by 2 bases, with 11 bases between. The germline gives CDR1 LNHNV, CDR2 YYDKDF (reference sequence). The CDR3 loop spans 15 amino acids. CDR3 DNA: TGTGCCACCAGCAGAGAGGCAGGGGGGACCTACGAGCAGTACTTC. It specifies CATSREAGGTYEQYF.

CDR3 protein: CSATIGLTRKTQYF. CDR3 nucleotide sequence: TGCAGTGCTACCATTGGACTTACTCGGAAGACCCAGTACTTC. This chain links TRBV20-1 with TRBJ2-5; possible D gene TRBD2, 5 bases. Looked up from germline, CDR1 is DFQATT and CDR2 is SNEGSKA (reference sequence). Trimming pared 4 bases from V and 6 bases from J, leaving 18 bases between. The CDR3 has 14 residues.

This clonotype appeared a single time. The chain recombines TRBV18 with TRBJ2-2; D is unclear. V was trimmed by 3 bases and J by 7 bases, leaving 6 bases between them. Germline V gives CDR1 KGHSH, CDR2 LQKENI. The CDR3 sequence is 12 residues long. The DNA for the CDR3 is TGTGCCAGCTCACCTGACCACGGGGAGCTGTTTTTT. This encodes CASSPDHGELFF.

The chain joins TRBV6-5 to TRBJ1-3, with a tentative D call TRBD1 (5 bases). The germline gives CDR1 MNHEY, CDR2 SVGAGI. The V and J ends lost 6 bases and 2 bases respectively, with 17 bases between them. The CDR3 is made up of 16 amino acids. CDR3 sequence (DNA): TGTGCCAGCAGCCGGATGGGGGGTATAGCTGGAAACACCATATATTTT. Encoded protein: CASSRMGGIAGNTIYF.

A few counts support this clonotype. The CDR3 coding sequence is TGTGCCAGCCGCCGGGGGGACTCTGGGGAGACCCAGTACTTC. Protein: CASRRGDSGETQYF. The chain is built from TRBV2 and TRBJ2-5, with 7 bases lining up with TRBD2. Trimming at V came to 8 bases and at J to 5 bases, leaving 11 bases not matched to a gene. Germline V gives CDR1 SNHLY, CDR2 FYNNEI. The CDR3 spans 14 residues.

The chain employs TRBV5-6 and TRBJ2-2, with TRBD2 matching over 7 bases. Germline CDR1 is SGHDT and CDR2 is YYEEEE. The CDR3 contains 16 residues. After removal of 5 bases from V and 3 bases from J, the junction contained 10 bases not matched to a gene. Written as DNA, the CDR3 is TGTGCCAGCAGTCCCCGGTCGGGGGGAGACACCGGGGAGCTGTTTTTT. It specifies CASSPRSGGDTGELFF.

This clonotype appeared a few times. CDR3 protein: CASSVAPVAGGQETQYF. The CDR3 DNA reads as TGTGCCAGCAGCGTAGCCCCCGTAGCGGGGGGCCAAGAGACCCAGTACTTC. The chain recombines TRBV9 with TRBJ2-5, with 10 bases fitting TRBD2. After removal of 0 bases from V and 1 base from J, the junction contained 6 bases not matched to a gene. Looked up from germline, CDR1 is SGDLS and CDR2 is YYNGEE. This CDR3 has 17 amino acids.

This clonotype was picked up a small number of times. J is TRBJ2-5 and V is TRBV29-1, with D possibly being TRBD2 (5 bases). The germline V gene encodes CDR1 SQVTM and CDR2 ANQGSEA. Trimming stripped 3 bases from V and 5 bases from J, with 10 bases between. CDR3 length equals 12 residues. This chain's CDR3 is CSVDPTGETQYF. The CDR3 coding sequence is TGCAGCGTTGATCCGACGGGGGAGACCCAGTACTTC.

The chain carries TRBV30 and TRBJ2-2; D gene uncertain. Trimming removed 4 bases from V and 1 base from J, with 7 bases in between. This CDR3 spans 13 amino acids. In germline, CDR1 is GTSNPN, CDR2 SVGIG (reference sequence). The chain's CDR3 is CAWKWGNTGELFF. The CDR3 DNA reads TGTGCCTGGAAGTGGGGGAACACCGGGGAGCTGTTTTTT.

This clonotype came up many times. The genes are TRBV12-3 or TRBV12-4 and TRBJ2-1; perhaps TRBD2 as D (6 bases). V was trimmed by 5 bases and J by 8 bases, leaving 10 bases between them. There are 12 residues in the CDR3. CDR3 sequence (DNA): TGTGCCAGCAGTCTGGGGGACTATGAGCAGTTCTTC. It translates to CASSLGDYEQFF.

The genes are TRBV6-5 and TRBJ2-3; 9 bases map to TRBD2. The CDR3 contains 15 residues. V trimming: 2 bases; J trimming: 4 bases; junction bases outside the gene matches: 4. Germline V gene lookup returns CDR1 MNHEY and CDR2 SVGAGI. CDR3 DNA: TGTGCCAGCAGTTACCAAGCGGGGGGCCCAGATACGCAGTATTTT. Its protein product is CASSYQAGGPDTQYF.

This clonotype was counted only a few times. J is TRBJ2-2 and V is TRBV5-1, with D perhaps TRBD1 (6 bases). V lost 4 bases, J lost 4 bases, and 14 bases lay in between. This CDR3 spans 15 amino acids. In germline, CDR1 is SGHRS, CDR2 YFSETQ. The CDR3 protein is CASSQGLFGTGELFF. In DNA, the CDR3 is TGCGCCAGCAGCCAGGGGTTGTTTGGCACCGGGGAGCTGTTTTTT.

The chain recombines TRBV24-1 with TRBJ2-1, with D possibly TRBD1 on 6 matching bases. Trimming took off 5 bases at V and 2 bases at J, with 18 bases between the two ends. Germline V CDR1 and CDR2: KGHDR, SFDVKD. The CDR3 is 17 residues long. The CDR3 DNA reads as TGTGCCACCAGTGGACTAAACAGGGTGAACCCCTACAATGAGCAGTTCTTC. Protein product: CATSGLNRVNPYNEQFF.

The rearrangement joins TRBV12-3 or TRBV12-4 to TRBJ2-7; possibly TRBD1 for D (6 bases). The CDR3 consists of 16 residues. V lost 7 bases and J 3 bases, leaving 22 bases between the germline ends. CDR3 region: CASTKQGDPTLYEQYF. CDR3 bases: TGTGCCAGCACCAAACAGGGAGACCCCACCCTCTACGAGCAGTACTTC.

This clonotype was seen at least ten times. The chain carries TRBV6-2 or TRBV6-3 and TRBJ2-2; no clear D gene. CDR1 MNHEY and CDR2 SVGEGT come from the germline V gene. V was cut by 7 bases and J by 1 base, with 1 base left in between. The CDR3 covers 11 residues. The CDR3 loop is CASKNTGELFF. Here the CDR3 DNA reads TGTGCCAGCAAGAACACCGGGGAGCTGTTTTTT.

This clonotype was detected a few times. J is TRBJ2-5 and V is TRBV12-3 or TRBV12-4; D might be TRBD1 (6 bases). This CDR3 contains 17 residues. Trimming removed 5 bases at V and 2 bases at J, with 21 bases between. The CDR3 region is CASSPPLGWGQQETQYF. CDR3 DNA: TGTGCCAGCAGTCCCCCCCTGGGGTGGGGGCAACAAGAGACCCAGTACTTC.

J is TRBJ1-4 and V is TRBV28, with 9 nucleotides matching TRBD1. This CDR3 region has 16 residues. After removal of 4 bases from V and 7 bases from J, the junction contained 10 bases not matched to a gene. The germline CDR1 and CDR2 sequences are MDHEN and SYDVKM. CDR3 protein: CASSSPGTGLVEKLFF. In DNA form, the CDR3 reads TGTGCCAGCAGTTCTCCCGGGACAGGGTTAGTTGAAAAACTGTTTTTT.

This clonotype was seen a few times. The V gene is TRBV12-3 or TRBV12-4, the J gene TRBJ2-7; D uncertain. This CDR3 is 13 amino acids long. V lost 2 bases to trimming and J lost 7 bases, with 12 bases between them. The CDR3 DNA is TGTGCCAGCAGTTTACAGGTTTTAGGGGAGCAGTACTTC. The encoded protein is CASSLQVLGEQYF.

This clonotype appeared a few times. The V call is TRBV20-1, the J call TRBJ1-1; possible D gene TRBD1, 6 bases. The CDR3 covers 13 residues. The V end was cut by 5 bases, the J end by 3 bases, with 13 bases between. From germline, CDR1 is DFQATT and CDR2 SNEGSKA (reference sequence). For the CDR3, the DNA is TGCAGTGCTGGGGCAGGGGTGGACACTGAAGCTTTCTTT. This sequence encodes CSAGAGVDTEAFF.

About this clonotype: A single base separates this from a much larger clone, so it may be a read error. J is TRBJ2-3 and V is TRBV11-2; no firm D call. This CDR3 has 12 amino acids. Germline V CDR1 and CDR2: SGHAT, FQNNGV. Trimming removed 3 bases at V and 6 bases at J, with 7 bases between. The CDR3 region has the DNA TGTGCCAGCAGCTTTGTGGAGGATACGCAGTATTTT. Encoded protein: CASSFVEDTQYF.

This chain links TRBV29-1 with TRBJ2-6; D is unclear. CDR1 SQVTM and CDR2 ANQGSEA come from the germline V gene. The V and J ends lost 1 base and 0 bases respectively, with 10 bases between them. This CDR3 comprises 16 residues. The CDR3 DNA reads as TGCAGCGTTGAAGTACACACGAACTCTGGGGCCAACGTCCTGACTTTC. It encodes CSVEVHTNSGANVLTF.

CDR3 in DNA: TGCGCCAGCAGCCAAAGATTGAGACAGGGGAATTCCTACGAGCAGTACTTC. Translating gives CASSQRLRQGNSYEQYF. The chain employs TRBV4-3 and TRBJ2-7; 8 bases line up with TRBD1. V shed 2 bases and J 1 base; nucleotides not matched to a gene: 10. Per the germline V gene, CDR1 is LGHNA and CDR2 is YSLEER. The CDR3 loop spans 17 amino acids.

This chain uses TRBV9 with TRBJ2-3, with D uncertain. From germline, CDR1 is SGDLS and CDR2 YYNGEE. V was shortened by 3 bases and J by 4 bases, with 12 bases between the two germline ends. The CDR3 is 14 amino acids. The CDR3 region has the DNA TGTGCCAGCAGCGCCATGACTCGCCCAGATACGCAGTATTTT. Amino acids: CASSAMTRPDTQYF.

This clonotype was seen more than once but under ten times. The V call is TRBV7-2, the J call TRBJ1-5; D might be TRBD1 (5 bases). V was pared by 2 bases and J by 6 bases, with 14 bases between. Germline V gene sequence: CDR1 SGHTA, CDR2 FQGNSA. This CDR3 has 15 residues. In nucleotides, the CDR3 is TGTGCCAGCAGCTTAAGACTCTGGGGGGGTCAGCCCCAGCATTTT. It codes for CASSLRLWGGQPQHF. The variable domain in full, with the rest retrieved from reference TRBV7-2 and TRBJ1-5, is GAGVSQSPSNKVTEKGKDVELRCDPISGHTALYWYRQSLGQGLEFLIYFQGNSAPDKSGLPSDRFSAERTGGSVSTLTIQRTQQEDSAVYLCASSLRLWGGQPQHFGDGTRLSIL.